These 6 T cell receptor beta chains were all obtained from the same sample, sequenced in a study of T cell responses to AZD1222 COVID-19 vaccine. The method was immunoSEQ multiplex PCR; TCRdb's version includes in-frame clones alone and lacks a portion of them. The repertoire has about 110,000 clones, 65% to 85% of them found once; the top ten carry approximately 10%. Here the sequenced sample was peripheral blood, taken on day 0 of AZD1222 vaccination. The receptors derive from an adult in good health.

The rearrangement joins TRBV7-8 to TRBJ2-4; 11 bases align to TRBD2. The CDR3 is made up of 18 amino acids. Germline V gives CDR1 SGHVS, CDR2 FQNEAQ. V shed 5 bases and J 0 bases; nucleotides not matched to a gene: 9. In DNA form, the CDR3 reads TGTGCCAGCAGCCCCGGACTAGCGGGCGGGCTAGCCAAAAACATTCAGTACTTC. Translation: CASSPGLAGGLAKNIQYF.

The chain has TRBV19 and TRBJ2-3; perhaps D is TRBD1 or TRBD2 (5 bases each). The CDR3 is 16 amino acids. V dropped 6 bases and J dropped 0 bases, with 16 bases sitting between them. Germline V gene data show CDR1 as LNHDA and CDR2 as SQIVND (reference sequence). The CDR3: CASRRDGLGSTDTQYF. The CDR3 nucleotides are TGTGCCAGTAGGAGGGACGGGCTGGGTAGCACAGATACGCAGTATTTT.

The sample holds one count of this clone. V and J are TRBV2 and TRBJ2-3, with D possibly being TRBD1 or TRBD2 (5 bases each). The V gene lost 6 bases and the J gene lost 4 bases, with 17 bases spanning the gap. Germline loops: CDR1 SNHLY, CDR2 FYNNEI. The CDR3 consists of 15 residues. The CDR3 DNA reads TGTGCCAGCAGGGGGGACCAACTTTGGGCAGATACGCAGTATTTT. It translates to CASRGDQLWADTQYF.

This chain uses TRBV6-4 with TRBJ2-5, with 13 bases lining up with TRBD2. This CDR3 spans 16 amino acids. The J segment lost 3 bases and the V segment lost 4 bases, leaving 5 bases of the junction unmatched. Germline CDR1 reads MRHNA; CDR2 reads SNTAGT. The CDR3 sequence: CASSGWTSGGKETQYF. The CDR3 coding sequence is TGTGCCAGCAGTGGCTGGACTAGCGGGGGAAAAGAGACCCAGTACTTC.

The chain's CDR3 is CASSPDRDEKLFF. The CDR3, as DNA: TGTGCCAGTAGTCCGGACAGAGATGAAAAACTGTTTTTT. The chain links TRBV19 to TRBJ1-4; a possible D gene is TRBD1 (6 bases). CDR1 and CDR2 (germline): LNHDA, SQIVND (reference sequence). V was trimmed by 5 bases and J by 6 bases, leaving 10 bases between them. The CDR3 loop spans 13 amino acids.

J is TRBJ2-7 and V is TRBV28; no reliable D call. CDR1 is MDHEN, CDR2 SYDVKM, per germline. V gave up 7 bases and J gave up 0 bases, with 10 bases separating them. The length of the CDR3 is 13 residues. CDR3 protein: CASTGRPSYEQYF. The CDR3 DNA follows: TGTGCCAGCACGGGCAGGCCCTCCTACGAGCAGTACTTC.